The 14 T cell receptor beta chains listed next were all sequenced from one sample in a study of CD8 T cells in Susac syndrome (dated by TCRdb to about 2019). Library preparation employed the immunoSEQ multiplex PCR assay. RNA was extracted using the RNeasy kit, and roughly 0.5 to 1 microgram was reverse transcribed with random hexamers. TCRdb handled the public reads itself, with Q25 trimming in fastp and clone calling in MiXCR, and kept productive beta chains. Entries are consolidated by CDR3 protein sequence, retaining the most common genes and DNA. Across this sample there are 160,000 or so distinct CDR3 sequences, with approximately 96% seen only once. The leading ten clones occupy just over 0.2% of the sample. The sequencing input was CD8+ T cells from PBMCs. These receptors were collected from a human donor with multiple sclerosis.

This chain links TRBV9 with TRBJ1-6, with D hard to call. Germline CDR1 and CDR2: SGDLS and YYNGEE. Trimming cost V 4 bases and J 7 bases, with 12 bases left between them. The CDR3 is made up of 14 amino acids. The CDR3 nucleotides read TGTGCCAGCAGCCAAGGGTCGAAGAATTCACCCCTCCACTTT. It codes for CASSQGSKNSPLHF. The full variable domain, completed using reference TRBV9 and TRBJ1-6, is DSGVTQTPKHLITATGQRVTLRCSPRSGDLSVYWYQQSLDQGLQFLIQYYNGEERAKGNILERFSAQQFPDLHSELNLSSLELGDSALYFCASSQGSKNSPLHFGNGTRLTVT.

This chain links TRBV14 with TRBJ2-7, with 9 nucleotides matching TRBD1. Trimming took 5 bases from V and 9 from J; bases not matched to a gene: 8. Germline CDR1 reads SGHDN; CDR2 reads FVKESK. The length of the CDR3 is 13 residues. The chain's CDR3 is CASSFRDRARQYF. CDR3 coding DNA: TGTGCCAGCAGCTTCCGGGACAGGGCACGGCAGTACTTC.

This chain links TRBV20-1 with TRBJ2-5; 8 bases line up with TRBD2. V lost 2 bases and J lost 1; bases outside the gene matches: 12. This CDR3 has 17 amino acids. Germline V CDR1 and CDR2: DFQATT, SNEGSKA (reference sequence). CDR3 amino acids: CSARPQLVTSGQETQYF. The CDR3 region has the DNA TGCAGTGCTAGACCCCAACTCGTTACTAGCGGCCAAGAGACCCAGTACTTC.

A remark on this clonotype: A much larger clone differs from this one at a single base, so this may be a read error. The chain joins TRBV7-9 to TRBJ2-2; D not certain. Trimming took 2 bases from V and 7 from J, leaving 2 bases between them. This CDR3 has 11 amino acids. The germline V gene has CDR1 SEHNR and CDR2 FQNEAQ (reference sequence). CDR3 DNA: TGTGCCAGCAGCTTAAACGGGGAGCTGTTTTTT. Protein: CASSLNGELFF.

On this clonotype itself: One end of the junction is discordant with germline, which a read error may explain. The V call is TRBV7-9, the J call TRBJ2-1; TRBD1 is a possible D gene (5 bases). Germline loops: CDR1 SEHNR, CDR2 FQNEAQ (reference sequence). The CDR3 contains 11 residues. DNA of the CDR3: TGTGCCAGCAGTTTAGGGGATGAGCAGTTCTTC. Amino acid sequence: CASSLGDEQFF. Based on the CDR3 plus reference TRBV7-9 and TRBJ2-1, the full variable domain is DTGVSQNPRHKITKRGQNVTFRCDPISEHNRLYWYRQTLGQGPEFLTYFQNEAQLEKSRLLSDRFSAERPKGSFSTLEIQRTEQGDSAMYLCASSLGDEQFFGPGTRLTVL.

The rearrangement links TRBV27 to TRBJ2-5, with D possibly matching TRBD2 (6 bases). CDR1 and CDR2 from the germline V gene are MNHEY and SMNVEV (reference sequence). V was shortened by 6 bases and J by 5 bases, with 16 bases between the two germline ends. The CDR3 extends over 14 amino acids. CDR3 in amino acids: CASSGGRTGETQYF. The CDR3 DNA follows: TGTGCCAGCAGCGGGGGAAGGACTGGGGAGACCCAGTACTTC.

CDR3 loop: CSVGGTQDPNTEAFF. CDR3 nucleotides: TGCAGCGTTGGTGGCACCCAGGATCCGAACACTGAAGCTTTCTTT. V gene TRBV29-1 combines with J gene TRBJ1-1; D gene ambiguous. Germline CDR1 is SQVTM and CDR2 is ANQGSEA. This CDR3 has 15 residues. The V end was cut by 4 bases, the J end by 1 base, with 16 bases between.

The chain is built from TRBV29-1 and TRBJ2-7; TRBD2 agrees at 13 bases. The CDR3 extends over 16 amino acids. With V trimmed by 0 bases and J by 3 bases, 5 bases remained unmatched. Germline-derived CDR1 and CDR2 are SQVTM and ANQGSEA. For the CDR3, the DNA is TGCAGCGTTGAAGATAGGGGGACTAGCGGGGTCTACGAGCAGTACTTC. Its protein product is CSVEDRGTSGVYEQYF.

This sequence joins TRBV2 and TRBJ1-2; TRBD1 matches 8 bases. The trim removed 11 bases at V and 5 bases at J, leaving 16 bases unmatched. Per germline, CDR1 SNHLY and CDR2 FYNNEI. CDR3 length equals 15 residues. For the CDR3, the DNA is TGTGCCTCGTCAGGGGGCGTAAGTTTAGGTTATGGCTACACCTTC. Translated: CASSGGVSLGYGYTF.

The chain recombines TRBV5-1 with TRBJ1-1; 9 bases are shared with TRBD1. J gave up 6 bases and V 7 bases, and 10 bases lay outside the gene matches. The CDR3 has 14 residues. The germline V gene encodes CDR1 SGHRS and CDR2 YFSETQ. CDR3 sequence (DNA): TGCGCCAGCCACCCCGACAGGGGGAATGCTGAAGCTTTCTTT. The encoded protein is CASHPDRGNAEAFF.

This sequence joins TRBV20-1 and TRBJ1-4; D is perhaps TRBD1 (6 bases). V lost 5 bases to trimming and J lost 5 bases, with 12 bases between them. The CDR3 extends over 13 amino acids. CDR1 is DFQATT and CDR2 is SNEGSKA in the germline V gene (reference sequence). The CDR3, as DNA: TGCAGTGCTGTACAGGGCCCCAATGAAAAACTGTTTTTT. Its translation is CSAVQGPNEKLFF.

The chain is built from TRBV5-6 and TRBJ2-6; tentative D call: TRBD1 (5 bases). CDR3 length: 17 amino acids. The germline V gene encodes CDR1 SGHDT and CDR2 YYEEEE. The ends were cut back, 4 bases at V and 0 bases at J, with 14 bases in the middle. The CDR3 here is CASSLGQTLSGANVLTF. The CDR3 DNA follows: TGTGCCAGCAGCCTAGGACAAACCCTCTCTGGGGCCAACGTCCTGACTTTC. Looking up the rest from reference TRBV5-6 and TRBJ2-6 gives the full variable domain: DAGVTQSPTHLIKTRGQQVTLRCSPKSGHDTVSWYQQALGQGPQFIFQYYEEEERQRGNFPDRFSGHQFPNYSSELNVNALLLGDSALYLCASSLGQTLSGANVLTFGAGSRLTVL.

This chain uses TRBV13 with TRBJ1-4, with D tentatively TRBD1 (6 bases). The CDR3 covers 14 residues. With 4 bases removed from V and 8 bases from J, the gap between germline ends came to 14 bases. Germline V lookup: CDR1 PRHDT, CDR2 FYEKMQ (reference sequence). Here the CDR3 DNA reads TGTGCCAGCAGCTCCCGCCAGGGGAGGGAAAAACTGTTTTTT. Its protein is CASSSRQGREKLFF.

DNA for the CDR3: TGTGCCAGCAGTTTGTCCAGGAATTCCTACGAGCAGTACTTC. Translated, it gives CASSLSRNSYEQYF. The rearrangement joins TRBV6-5 to TRBJ2-7, with D hard to call. This CDR3 contains 14 residues. The ends were cut back, 4 bases at V and 1 base at J, with 11 bases in the middle. CDR1 is MNHEY and CDR2 is SVGAGI in the germline V gene.